A single sample gave rise to the 15 T cell receptor beta chains below, sequenced in a study of response to subunit inactivated influenza vaccine. In TCRdb, the RT-PCR reads were re-called with MiXCR into one record per CDR3 protein. The table has about 520,000 distinct CDR3 sequences, 25% seen once. Sequencing used CD4+ T cells sorted from PBMCs, obtained less than 6 days after vaccination. The source of these receptors is a man aged 50 or older who received an inactivated influenza vaccine.

J is TRBJ2-6 and V is TRBV6-2 or TRBV6-3; 10 positions match TRBD2. V trimming: 7 bases; J trimming: 2 bases; junction bases outside the gene matches: 20. The CDR3 totals 21 residues. Germline CDR1 MNHEY, CDR2 SVGEGT. The CDR3 protein is CASTPTKRTSGNSPGANVLTF. The CDR3 region has the DNA TGTGCCAGCACTCCGACGAAGAGGACTAGCGGAAATTCACCTGGGGCCAACGTCCTGACTTTC.

This clonotype showed up just a few times. The gene calls are TRBV7-2 and TRBJ2-2; maybe TRBD1 (5 bases). This CDR3 has 12 residues. V was cut by 1 base and J by 17 bases, with 14 bases left in between. The germline CDR1 and CDR2 sequences are SGHTA and FQGNSA. The CDR3 nucleotides are TGTGCCAGCAGCTTAGAATCAGGGCGTAATTTTTTT. Translating gives CASSLESGRNFF.

The chain combines TRBV20-1 with TRBJ1-1; D remains unclear. The CDR3 loop spans 10 amino acids. The germline V gene has CDR1 DFQATT and CDR2 SNEGSKA (reference sequence). V was shortened by 6 bases and J by 5 bases, with 7 bases between the two germline ends. CDR3 bases: TGCAGTGCCAGGAGGACTGAAGCTTTCTTT. This translates into CSARRTEAFF.

The V call is TRBV7-2, the J call TRBJ1-2; 9 bases fit TRBD1. The ends lost 4 bases at V and 3 bases at J; junction bases unmatched: 3. Looked up from germline, CDR1 is SGHTA and CDR2 is FQGNSA. This CDR3 is 14 amino acids long. The CDR3 reads CASSSRTGDYGYTF. CDR3 coding DNA: TGTGCCAGCAGCTCCCGGACAGGGGACTATGGCTACACCTTC. Filled out from reference TRBV7-2 and TRBJ1-2, the complete variable domain reads GAGVSQSPSNKVTEKGKDVELRCDPISGHTALYWYRQSLGQGLEFLIYFQGNSAPDKSGLPSDRFSAERTGGSVSTLTIQRTQQEDSAVYLCASSSRTGDYGYTFGSGTRLTVV.

In nucleotides, the CDR3 is TGTGCCACCAGCAGAGAGACCGGCCGGTCCAATGAGCAGTTCTTC. Amino acids: CATSRETGRSNEQFF. The chain is built from TRBV15 and TRBJ2-1; D remains unclear. This CDR3 is built from 15 residues. The V and J ends lost 0 bases and 6 bases respectively, with 12 bases between them. Germline V gene sequence: CDR1 LNHNV, CDR2 YYDKDF (reference sequence).

Remarks on this clonotype: An end of the junction does not agree with germline; a read error may underlie this. The gene calls are TRBV5-4 and TRBJ2-2; 8 bases line up with TRBD1. In germline, CDR1 is SGHNT, CDR2 YYREEE (reference sequence). CDR3 length: 14 residues. The DNA for the CDR3 is TGTGCCATCAGCTCCAGGGGGCTCACCGGGGAGCTGTTTTTT. It codes for CAISSRGLTGELFF.

There are many counts of this clonotype. The J gene is TRBJ1-1, the V gene TRBV12-3 or TRBV12-4; D ambiguous. The CDR3 consists of 13 residues. Trimming took off 3 bases at V and 6 bases at J, with 11 bases between the two ends. DNA of the CDR3: TGTGCCAGCAGTTTGGGCAATAATGCTGAAGCTTTCTTT. As protein: CASSLGNNAEAFF.

J is TRBJ2-7 and V is TRBV20-1, with D uncertain. Between the trimmed V and J ends, which lost 0 bases and 0 bases, there was a span of 12 bases. The CDR3 runs to 15 residues. Germline-derived CDR1 and CDR2 are DFQATT and SNEGSKA (reference sequence). CDR3 region: CSARDGRSNSYEQYF. As DNA, the CDR3 is TGCAGTGCTAGAGATGGCCGGTCAAACTCCTACGAGCAGTACTTC.

The rearrangement links TRBV6-2 or TRBV6-3 to TRBJ1-6; D uncertain. V dropped 2 bases and J dropped 9 bases, with 17 bases sitting between them. CDR1 is MNHEY and CDR2 is SVGEGT in the germline V gene. This CDR3 contains 16 residues. This CDR3 reads CASSYPTTHLGSPLHF. In DNA, the CDR3 is TGTGCCAGCAGTTACCCAACGACCCATTTGGGTTCACCCCTCCACTTT.

This clonotype was seen a few times. V and J are TRBV29-1 and TRBJ2-1; D perhaps matches TRBD2 (5 bases). CDR3 length: 15 residues. CDR1 SQVTM and CDR2 ANQGSEA come from the germline V gene. V lost 5 bases to trimming and J lost 4 bases, with 18 bases between them. The CDR3 DNA reads TGCAGCGTTCGACTTGGGAGCACCATATACAATGAGCAGTTCTTC. Translated: CSVRLGSTIYNEQFF.

The table lists this clonotype with a few counts. The chain uses TRBV20-1 and TRBJ2-1; TRBD2 aligns across 8 bases. J lost 3 bases, V lost 7 bases, and 2 bases had no gene match. The CDR3 runs to 12 residues. Germline assignment: CDR1 DFQATT and CDR2 SNEGSKA (reference sequence). The CDR3 region is CSVAGNYNEQFF. CDR3 bases: TGCAGTGTAGCGGGGAACTACAATGAGCAGTTCTTC.

This rearrangement joins TRBV18 to TRBJ2-7; no clear D. CDR1 is KGHSH, CDR2 LQKENI, per germline. The CDR3 totals 12 residues. Trimming shortened V by 0 bases and J by 7 bases, and 7 bases separated the two germline ends. The CDR3 here is CASSPPVGEQYF. CDR3 DNA sequence: TGTGCCAGCTCACCACCAGTGGGAGAGCAGTACTTC. Variable domain in full (rest from reference TRBV18 and TRBJ2-7): NAGVMQNPRHLVRRRGQEARLRCSPMKGHSHVYWYRQLPEEGLKFMVYLQKENIIDESGMPKERFSAEFPKEGPSILRIQQVVRGDSAAYFCASSPPVGEQYFGPGTRLTVT.

This sequence joins TRBV7-2 and TRBJ2-7, with a weak D call TRBD2 (5 bases). This CDR3 region has 13 residues. Germline CDR1 reads SGHTA; CDR2 reads FQGNSA. Trimming stripped 5 bases from V and 6 bases from J, with 14 bases between. CDR3 amino acids: CASSPRPEGEQYF. CDR3 in DNA: TGTGCCAGCAGCCCGCGACCCGAGGGCGAGCAGTACTTC. Full variable domain (missing parts from reference TRBV7-2 and TRBJ2-7): GAGVSQSPSNKVTEKGKDVELRCDPISGHTALYWYRQSLGQGLEFLIYFQGNSAPDKSGLPSDRFSAERTGGSVSTLTIQRTQQEDSAVYLCASSPRPEGEQYFGPGTRLTVT.

This clonotype was seen only a few times. This chain links TRBV4-1 with TRBJ2-7, with TRBD1 identical over 7 bases. This CDR3 has 14 amino acids. The trim removed 3 bases at V and 9 bases at J, leaving 11 bases unmatched. CDR1 is MGHRA and CDR2 is YSYEKL in the germline V gene. The CDR3 DNA reads TGCGCCAGCAGCCAGGAAAGACAGGGAAGAAGGCAGTACTTC. It encodes CASSQERQGRRQYF.

V and J are TRBV6-1 and TRBJ1-2, with D tentatively TRBD1 (6 bases). Germline values: CDR1 MNHNS, CDR2 SASEGT. The CDR3 runs to 15 residues. V was cut by 7 bases and J by 4 bases, with 19 bases left in between. Written as DNA, the CDR3 is TGTGCCAGCAAAGGGGGATGGGACCGGGGCTATGGCTACACCTTC. Encoded protein: CASKGGWDRGYGYTF.